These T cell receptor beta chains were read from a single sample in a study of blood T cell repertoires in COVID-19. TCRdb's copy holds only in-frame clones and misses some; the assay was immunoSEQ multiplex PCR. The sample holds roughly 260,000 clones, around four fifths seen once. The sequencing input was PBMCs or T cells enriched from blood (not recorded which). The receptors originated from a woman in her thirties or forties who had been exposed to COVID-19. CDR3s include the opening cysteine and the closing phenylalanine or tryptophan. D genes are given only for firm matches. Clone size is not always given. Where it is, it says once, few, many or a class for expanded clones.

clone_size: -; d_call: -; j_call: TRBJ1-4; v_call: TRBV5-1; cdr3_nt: TGCGCCAGCAGCTTTAACGGGAATGAAAAACTGTTTTTT; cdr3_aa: CASSFNGNEKLFF
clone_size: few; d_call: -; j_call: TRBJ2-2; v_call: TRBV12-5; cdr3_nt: TGTGCTAGTGGTCAAGGACAGACATACACCGGGGAGCTGTTTTTT; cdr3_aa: CASGQGQTYTGELFF
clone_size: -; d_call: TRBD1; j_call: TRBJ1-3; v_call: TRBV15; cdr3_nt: TGTGCCACCAGCGTCCGGGACAGTGGAAACACCATATATTTT; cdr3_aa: CATSVRDSGNTIYF
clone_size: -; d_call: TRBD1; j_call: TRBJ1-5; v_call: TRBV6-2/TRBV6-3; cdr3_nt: TGTGCCAGCAGTTACTCGTACAGGGGACTGCCCCAGCATTTT; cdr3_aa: CASSYSYRGLPQHF
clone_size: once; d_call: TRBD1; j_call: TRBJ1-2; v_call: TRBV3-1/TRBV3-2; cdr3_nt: TGTGCCAGCAGCCAAGATTCAGGGGGCGCATTTGGCTACACCTTC; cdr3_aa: CASSQDSGGAFGYTF
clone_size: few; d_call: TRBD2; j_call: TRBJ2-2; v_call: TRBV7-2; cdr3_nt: TGTGCCAGCAGGCTAGCGGGGGGGCATGGCGGGGAGCTGTTTTTT; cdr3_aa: CASRLAGGHGGELFF
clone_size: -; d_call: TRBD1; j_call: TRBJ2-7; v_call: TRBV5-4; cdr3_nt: TGTGCCAGCAGCAAGGACAGGGGGAAGCACTACGAGCAGTACTTC; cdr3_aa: CASSKDRGKHYEQYF
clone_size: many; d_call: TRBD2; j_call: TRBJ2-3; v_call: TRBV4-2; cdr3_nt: TGTGCCAGCAGCCAAGGGTATTCGACAGCGGGGGCGCGCACAGATACGCAGTATTTT; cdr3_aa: CASSQGYSTAGARTDTQYF
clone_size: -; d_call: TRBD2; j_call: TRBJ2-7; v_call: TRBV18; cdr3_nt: TGTGCCAGCTCGGCCGGGACTAGTGTCTACGAGCAGTACTTC; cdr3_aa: CASSAGTSVYEQYF
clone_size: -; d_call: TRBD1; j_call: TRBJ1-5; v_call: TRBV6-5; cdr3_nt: TGTGCCAGCAGTTTGAGGACAGGGGATTTCAATCAGCCCCAGCATTTT; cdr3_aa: CASSLRTGDFNQPQHF
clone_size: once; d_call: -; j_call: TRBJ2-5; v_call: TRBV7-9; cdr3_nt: TGTGCCAGCACCAACTCCCTCGGGGAGACCCAGTACTTC; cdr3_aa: CASTNSLGETQYF
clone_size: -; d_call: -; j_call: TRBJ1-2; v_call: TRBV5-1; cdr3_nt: TGCGCCAGCAGTAACGGTAGGACAACTAACTATGGCTACACCTTC; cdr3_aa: CASSNGRTTNYGYTF
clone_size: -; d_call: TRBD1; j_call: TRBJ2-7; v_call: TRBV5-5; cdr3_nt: TGTGCCAGCAGTCCAGCTTTGGGACAGGGGGGCTACGAGCAGTACTTC; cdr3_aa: CASSPALGQGGYEQYF
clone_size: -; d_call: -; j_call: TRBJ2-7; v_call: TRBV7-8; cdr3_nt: TGTGCCTCAGTGACGTACAGGGTGGGTGAGCAGTACTTC; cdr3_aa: CASVTYRVGEQYF
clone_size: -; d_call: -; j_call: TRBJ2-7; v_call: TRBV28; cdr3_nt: TGTGCCAGCAGTTTATCGAACAGGGTCACCTACGAGCAGTACTTC; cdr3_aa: CASSLSNRVTYEQYF
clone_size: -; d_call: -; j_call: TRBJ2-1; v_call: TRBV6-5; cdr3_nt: TGTGCCAGCAGTTACAACCAGGACAATGAGCAGTTCTTC; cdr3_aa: CASSYNQDNEQFF
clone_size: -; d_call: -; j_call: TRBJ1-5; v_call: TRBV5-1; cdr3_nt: TGCGCCAGCAGCTTGGACGGGGGTGGTCAGCCCCAGCATTTT; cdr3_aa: CASSLDGGGQPQHF
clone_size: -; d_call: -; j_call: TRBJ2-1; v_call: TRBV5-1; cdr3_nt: TGCGCCAGCAGCTCCGGACAGTCCTACAATGAGCAGTTCTTC; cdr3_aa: CASSSGQSYNEQFF
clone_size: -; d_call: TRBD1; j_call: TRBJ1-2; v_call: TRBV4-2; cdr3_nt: TGTGCCAGCAGCCAAGCCCAAGGACAGGGCGATAACTATGGCTACACCTTC; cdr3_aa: CASSQAQGQGDNYGYTF
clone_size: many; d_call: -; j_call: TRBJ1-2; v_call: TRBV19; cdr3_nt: TGTGCCAGTACTATTCAGGGGATCAGGTTTGGCTACACCTTC; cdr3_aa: CASTIQGIRFGYTF
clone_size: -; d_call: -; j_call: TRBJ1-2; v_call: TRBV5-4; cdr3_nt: TGTGCCAGCAGCTGGGAGAGGGCAAGGTATGGCTACACCTTC; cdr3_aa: CASSWERARYGYTF
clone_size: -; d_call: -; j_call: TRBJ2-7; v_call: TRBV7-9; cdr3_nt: TGTGCCAGCAGCCCACAGTGGGAGCAGTACTTC; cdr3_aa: CASSPQWEQYF
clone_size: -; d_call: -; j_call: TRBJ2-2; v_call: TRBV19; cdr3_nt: TGTGCCACCCCCCGCGGACTGAACACCGGGGAGCTGTTTTTT; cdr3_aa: CATPRGLNTGELFF
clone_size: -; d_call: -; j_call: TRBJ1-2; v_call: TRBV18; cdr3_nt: TGTGCCAGCTCAGCCCAACAGGCTGCCTATGGCTACACCTTC; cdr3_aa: CASSAQQAAYGYTF
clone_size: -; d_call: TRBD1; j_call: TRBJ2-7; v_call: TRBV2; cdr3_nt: TGTGCCACCTGTCAGGGGGCCGACTACGAGCAGTACTTC; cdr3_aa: CATCQGADYEQYF
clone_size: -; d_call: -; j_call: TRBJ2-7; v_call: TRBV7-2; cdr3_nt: TGTGCCAGCAGCTTAGGGGCCTCGACAGTGTTCTACGAGCAGTACTTC; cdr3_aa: CASSLGASTVFYEQYF
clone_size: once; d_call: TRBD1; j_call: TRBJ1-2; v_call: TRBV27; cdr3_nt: TGTGCCAGCAGCCCACAGGGGACAGCTAACTATGGCTACACCTTC; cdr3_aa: CASSPQGTANYGYTF
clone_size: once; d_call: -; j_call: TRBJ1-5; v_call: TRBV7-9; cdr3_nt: TGTGCCAGCAGCTTATATCTCGACAGGTTTAGCAATCAGCCCCAGCATTTT; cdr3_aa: CASSLYLDRFSNQPQHF
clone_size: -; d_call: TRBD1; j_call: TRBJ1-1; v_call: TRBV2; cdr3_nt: TGTGCCAGCGGGGGGGGACAGGGAGTTGCGGGTGTCGGGATCGAAGCTTTCTTT; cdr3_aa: CASGGGQGVAGVGIEAFF
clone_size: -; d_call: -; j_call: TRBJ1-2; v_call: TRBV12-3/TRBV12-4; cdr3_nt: TGTGCCAGCACTCGGGGGGGGACTAGTGGCTACACCTTC; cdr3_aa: CASTRGGTSGYTF
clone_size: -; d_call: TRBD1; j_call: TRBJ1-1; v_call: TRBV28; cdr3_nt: TGTGCCAGCAGTTCACCGGGACAGGGCGAGAACACTGAAGCTTTCTTT; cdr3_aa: CASSSPGQGENTEAFF